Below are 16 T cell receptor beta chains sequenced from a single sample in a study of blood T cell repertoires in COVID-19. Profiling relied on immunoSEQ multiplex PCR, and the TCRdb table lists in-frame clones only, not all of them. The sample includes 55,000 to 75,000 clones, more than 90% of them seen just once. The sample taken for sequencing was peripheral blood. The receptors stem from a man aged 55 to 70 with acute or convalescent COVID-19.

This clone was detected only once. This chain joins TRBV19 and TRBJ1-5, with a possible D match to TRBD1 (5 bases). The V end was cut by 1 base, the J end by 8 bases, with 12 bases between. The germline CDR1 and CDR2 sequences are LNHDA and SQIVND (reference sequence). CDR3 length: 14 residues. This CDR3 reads CASSIGQSQKPQHF. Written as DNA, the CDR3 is TGTGCCAGTAGTATAGGACAGTCACAAAAGCCCCAGCATTTT.

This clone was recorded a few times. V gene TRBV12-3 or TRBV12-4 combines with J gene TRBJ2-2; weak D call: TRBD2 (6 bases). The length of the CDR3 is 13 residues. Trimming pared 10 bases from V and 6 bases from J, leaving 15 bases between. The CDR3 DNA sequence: TGTGCCACAGTCGGGAGTACCCCCGGGGAGCTGTTTTTT. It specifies CATVGSTPGELFF.

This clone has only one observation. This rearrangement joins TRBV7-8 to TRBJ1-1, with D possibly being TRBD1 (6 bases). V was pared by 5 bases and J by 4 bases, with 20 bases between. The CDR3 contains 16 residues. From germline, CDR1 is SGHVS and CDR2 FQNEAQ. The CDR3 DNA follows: TGTGCCAGCAGCCTAGAGGGGGTTCTTAGGTTCACTGAAGCTTTCTTT. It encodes CASSLEGVLRFTEAFF.

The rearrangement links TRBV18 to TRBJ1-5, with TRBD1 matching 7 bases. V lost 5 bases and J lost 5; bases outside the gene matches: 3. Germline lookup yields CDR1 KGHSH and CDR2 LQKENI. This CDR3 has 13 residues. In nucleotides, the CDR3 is TGTGCCAGCTCAAAACAGGGGTATCAGCCCCAGCATTTT. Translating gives CASSKQGYQPQHF.

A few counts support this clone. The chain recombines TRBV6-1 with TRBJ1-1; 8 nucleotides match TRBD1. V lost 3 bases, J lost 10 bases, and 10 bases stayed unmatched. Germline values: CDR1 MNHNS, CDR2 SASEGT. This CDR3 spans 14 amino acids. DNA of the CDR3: TGTGCCAGCAGTGAGGGGGACAGGACCGGTGGAGCTTTCTTT. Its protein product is CASSEGDRTGGAFF.

CDR3 coding DNA: TGTGCCAGCTCACCGAGAGGTAATGGAGGGCTGAAGAATTCACCCCTCCACTTT. As protein: CASSPRGNGGLKNSPLHF. V is TRBV18 and J is TRBJ1-6; D gene uncertain. V dropped 3 bases and J dropped 7 bases, with 22 bases sitting between them. CDR1 is KGHSH, CDR2 LQKENI, per germline. The length of the CDR3 is 18 residues.

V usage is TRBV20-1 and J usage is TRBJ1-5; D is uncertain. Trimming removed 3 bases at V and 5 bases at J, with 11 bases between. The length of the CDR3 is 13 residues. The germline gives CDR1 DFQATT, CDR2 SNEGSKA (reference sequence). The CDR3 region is CSASYNLDQPQHF. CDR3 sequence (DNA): TGCAGTGCTAGTTATAATCTCGATCAGCCCCAGCATTTT.

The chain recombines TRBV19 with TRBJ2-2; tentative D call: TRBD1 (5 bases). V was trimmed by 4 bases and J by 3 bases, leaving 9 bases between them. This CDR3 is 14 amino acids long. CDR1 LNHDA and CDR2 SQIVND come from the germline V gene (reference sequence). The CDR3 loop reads CASSNPGHTGELFF. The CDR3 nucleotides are TGTGCCAGTAGTAATCCAGGGCACACCGGGGAGCTGTTTTTT.

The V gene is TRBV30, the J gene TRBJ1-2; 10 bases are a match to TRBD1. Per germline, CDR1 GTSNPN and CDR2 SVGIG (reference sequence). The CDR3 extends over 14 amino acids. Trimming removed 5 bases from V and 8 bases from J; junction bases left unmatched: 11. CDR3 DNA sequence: TGTGCCTGGGACCCTAAGGACAGGGGGAAGGGCTACACCTTC. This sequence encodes CAWDPKDRGKGYTF.

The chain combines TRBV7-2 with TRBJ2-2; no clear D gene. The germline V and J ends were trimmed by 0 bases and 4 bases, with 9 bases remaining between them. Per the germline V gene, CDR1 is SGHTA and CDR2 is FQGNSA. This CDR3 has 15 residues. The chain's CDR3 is CASSLALQVTGELFF. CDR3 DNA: TGTGCCAGCAGCTTAGCGCTGCAGGTCACCGGGGAGCTGTTTTTT.

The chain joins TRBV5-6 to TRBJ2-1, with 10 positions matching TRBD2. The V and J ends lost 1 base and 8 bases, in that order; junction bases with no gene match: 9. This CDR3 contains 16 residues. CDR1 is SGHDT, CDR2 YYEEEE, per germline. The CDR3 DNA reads TGTGCCAGCAGCTTGAGAACTAGCGGGGTCGGCGATGAGCAGTTCTTC. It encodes CASSLRTSGVGDEQFF.

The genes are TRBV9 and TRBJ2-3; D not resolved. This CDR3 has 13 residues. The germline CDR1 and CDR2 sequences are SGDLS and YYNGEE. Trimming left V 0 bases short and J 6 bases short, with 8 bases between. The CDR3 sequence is CASSVASFDTQYF. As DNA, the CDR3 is TGTGCCAGCAGCGTAGCCTCCTTCGATACGCAGTATTTT.

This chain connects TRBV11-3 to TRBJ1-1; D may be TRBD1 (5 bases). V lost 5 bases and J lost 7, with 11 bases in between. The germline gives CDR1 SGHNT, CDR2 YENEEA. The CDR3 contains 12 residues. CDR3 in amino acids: CASSDGGIEAFF. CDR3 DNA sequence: TGTGCCAGCAGCGATGGGGGGATTGAAGCTTTCTTT.

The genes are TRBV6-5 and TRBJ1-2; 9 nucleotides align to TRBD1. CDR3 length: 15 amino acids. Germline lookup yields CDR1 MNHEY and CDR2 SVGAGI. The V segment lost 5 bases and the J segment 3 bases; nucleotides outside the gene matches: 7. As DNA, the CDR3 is TGTGCCAGCAGTAGCCGGACAGGGGTGGACTATGGCTACACCTTC. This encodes CASSSRTGVDYGYTF.

Here the CDR3 reads CASSEAEGAYSNQPQHF. The CDR3 bases are TGTGCCAGCAGTGAAGCGGAGGGGGCCTATAGCAATCAGCCCCAGCATTTT. J is TRBJ1-5 and V is TRBV6-1; 7 positions agree with TRBD1. CDR3 length: 17 residues. From germline, CDR1 is MNHNS and CDR2 SASEGT. After removal of 0 bases from V and 0 bases from J, the junction contained 5 bases not matched to a gene.

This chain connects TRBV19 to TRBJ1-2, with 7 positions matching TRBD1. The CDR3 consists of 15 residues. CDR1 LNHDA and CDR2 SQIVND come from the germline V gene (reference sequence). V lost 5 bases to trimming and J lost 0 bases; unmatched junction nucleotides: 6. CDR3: CASSSWDRTNYGYTF. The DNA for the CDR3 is TGTGCCAGTAGTTCGTGGGACAGAACTAACTATGGCTACACCTTC.